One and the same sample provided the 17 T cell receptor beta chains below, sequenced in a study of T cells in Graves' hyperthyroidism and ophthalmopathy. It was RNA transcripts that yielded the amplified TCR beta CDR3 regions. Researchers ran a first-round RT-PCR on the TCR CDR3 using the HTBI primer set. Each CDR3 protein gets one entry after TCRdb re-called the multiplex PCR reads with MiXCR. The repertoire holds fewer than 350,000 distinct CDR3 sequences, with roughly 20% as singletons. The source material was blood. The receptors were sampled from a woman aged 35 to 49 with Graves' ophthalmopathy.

DNA of the CDR3: TGTGCCAGCAGTGCCGTGGGACAGGGTCCCTACGAGCAGTACTTC. This codes for CASSAVGQGPYEQYF. J is TRBJ2-7 and V is TRBV6-2 or TRBV6-3, with 9 nucleotides matching TRBD1. Germline CDR1 reads MNHEY; CDR2 reads SVGEGT. There are 15 residues in the CDR3. Trimming at V came to 5 bases and at J to 2 bases, leaving 7 bases not matched to a gene.

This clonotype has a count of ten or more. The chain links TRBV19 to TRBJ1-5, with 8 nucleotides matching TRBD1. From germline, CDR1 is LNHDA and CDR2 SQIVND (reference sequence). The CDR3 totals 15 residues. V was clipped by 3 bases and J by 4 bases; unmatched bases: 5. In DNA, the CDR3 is TGTGCCAGTAGTATTCTCGGACAGGGAAATCAGCCCCAGCATTTT. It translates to CASSILGQGNQPQHF.

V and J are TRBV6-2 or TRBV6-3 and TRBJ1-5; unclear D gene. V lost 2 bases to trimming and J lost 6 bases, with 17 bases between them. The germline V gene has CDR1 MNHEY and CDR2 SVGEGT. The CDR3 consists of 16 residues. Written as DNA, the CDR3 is TGTGCCAGCAGTTACCAAAGGTTATTGGGTGGTCAGCCCCAGCATTTT. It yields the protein CASSYQRLLGGQPQHF.

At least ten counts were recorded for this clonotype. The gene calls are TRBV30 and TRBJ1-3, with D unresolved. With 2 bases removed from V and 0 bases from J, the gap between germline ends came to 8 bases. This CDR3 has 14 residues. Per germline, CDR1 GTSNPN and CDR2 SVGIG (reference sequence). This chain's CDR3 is CAWSSQDSGNTIYF. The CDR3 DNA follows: TGTGCCTGGAGTAGCCAGGACTCTGGAAACACCATATATTTT.

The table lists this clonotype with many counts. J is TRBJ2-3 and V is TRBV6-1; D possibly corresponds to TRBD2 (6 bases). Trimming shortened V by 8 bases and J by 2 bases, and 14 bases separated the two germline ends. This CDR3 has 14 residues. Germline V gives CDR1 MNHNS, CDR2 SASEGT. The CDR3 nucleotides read TGTGCCAGCTTTTCGGGAGACACCACAGATACGCAGTATTTT. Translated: CASFSGDTTDTQYF.

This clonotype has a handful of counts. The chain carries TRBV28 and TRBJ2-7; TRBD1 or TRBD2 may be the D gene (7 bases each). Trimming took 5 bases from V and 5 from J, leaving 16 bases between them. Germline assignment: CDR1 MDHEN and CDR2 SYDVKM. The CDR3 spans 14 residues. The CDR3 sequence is CASSHDREGNEQYF. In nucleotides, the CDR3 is TGTGCCAGCAGTCACGACAGGGAGGGAAACGAGCAGTACTTC.

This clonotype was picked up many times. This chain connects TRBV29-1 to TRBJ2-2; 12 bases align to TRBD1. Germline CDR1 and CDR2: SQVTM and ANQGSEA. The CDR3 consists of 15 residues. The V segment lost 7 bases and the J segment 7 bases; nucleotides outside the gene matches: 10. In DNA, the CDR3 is TGCAGCGGCACCGGGACAGGGGGCGTCGGCGGGGAGCTGTTTTTT. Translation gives CSGTGTGGVGGELFF.

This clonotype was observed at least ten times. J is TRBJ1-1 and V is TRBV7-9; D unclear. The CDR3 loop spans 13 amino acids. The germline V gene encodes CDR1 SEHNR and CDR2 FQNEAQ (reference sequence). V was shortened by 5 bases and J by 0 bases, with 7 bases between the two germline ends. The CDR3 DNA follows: TGTGCCAGCAGCCCCAATATGAACACTGAAGCTTTCTTT. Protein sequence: CASSPNMNTEAFF.

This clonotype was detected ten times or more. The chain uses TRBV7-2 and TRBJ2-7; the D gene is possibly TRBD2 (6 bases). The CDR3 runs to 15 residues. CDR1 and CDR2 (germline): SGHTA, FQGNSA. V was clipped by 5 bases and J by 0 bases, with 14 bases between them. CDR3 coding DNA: TGTGCCAGCAGCCTGGGACTTCCGAGCTCCTACGAGCAGTACTTC. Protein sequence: CASSLGLPSSYEQYF. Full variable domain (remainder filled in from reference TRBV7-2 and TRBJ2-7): GAGVSQSPSNKVTEKGKDVELRCDPISGHTALYWYRQSLGQGLEFLIYFQGNSAPDKSGLPSDRFSAERTGGSVSTLTIQRTQQEDSAVYLCASSLGLPSSYEQYFGPGTRLTVT.

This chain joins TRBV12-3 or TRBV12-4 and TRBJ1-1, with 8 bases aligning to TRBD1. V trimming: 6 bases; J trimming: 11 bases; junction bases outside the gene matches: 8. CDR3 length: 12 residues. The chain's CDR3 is CASRAGGVRAFF. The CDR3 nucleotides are TGTGCCAGCAGAGCAGGGGGCGTGAGGGCTTTCTTT.

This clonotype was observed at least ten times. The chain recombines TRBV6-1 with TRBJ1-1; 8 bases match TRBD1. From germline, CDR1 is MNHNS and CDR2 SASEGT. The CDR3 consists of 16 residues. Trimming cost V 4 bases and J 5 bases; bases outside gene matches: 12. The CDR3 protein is CASSVKEIRTGTEAFF. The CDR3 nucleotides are TGTGCCAGCAGTGTTAAGGAAATTAGGACAGGGACTGAAGCTTTCTTT.

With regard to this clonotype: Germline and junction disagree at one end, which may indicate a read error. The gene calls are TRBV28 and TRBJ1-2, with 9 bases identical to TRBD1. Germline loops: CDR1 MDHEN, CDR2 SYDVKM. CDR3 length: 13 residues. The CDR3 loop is CASILQGAYGYIF. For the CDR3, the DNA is TGTGCCAGCATCCTACAGGGGGCCTATGGCTACATCTTC.

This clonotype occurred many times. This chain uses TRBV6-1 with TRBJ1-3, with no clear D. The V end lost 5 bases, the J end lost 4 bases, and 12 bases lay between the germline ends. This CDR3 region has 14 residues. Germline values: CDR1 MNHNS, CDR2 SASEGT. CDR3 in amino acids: CASSPGSPGNTIYF. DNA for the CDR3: TGTGCCAGCAGTCCCGGGTCCCCGGGAAACACCATATATTTT.

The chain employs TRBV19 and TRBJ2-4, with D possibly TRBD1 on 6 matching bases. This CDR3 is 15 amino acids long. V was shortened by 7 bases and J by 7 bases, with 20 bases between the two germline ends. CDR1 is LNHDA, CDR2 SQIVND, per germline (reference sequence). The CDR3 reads CASTGADIPGNIQYF. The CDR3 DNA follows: TGTGCCAGTACAGGGGCCGACATCCCGGGTAACATTCAGTACTTC.

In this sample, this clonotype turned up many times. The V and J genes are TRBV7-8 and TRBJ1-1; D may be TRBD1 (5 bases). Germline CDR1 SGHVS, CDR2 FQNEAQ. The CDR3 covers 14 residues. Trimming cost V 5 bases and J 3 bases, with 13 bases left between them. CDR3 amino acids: CASSARVVHTEAFF. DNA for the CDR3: TGTGCCAGCAGCGCCAGGGTCGTGCACACTGAAGCTTTCTTT.

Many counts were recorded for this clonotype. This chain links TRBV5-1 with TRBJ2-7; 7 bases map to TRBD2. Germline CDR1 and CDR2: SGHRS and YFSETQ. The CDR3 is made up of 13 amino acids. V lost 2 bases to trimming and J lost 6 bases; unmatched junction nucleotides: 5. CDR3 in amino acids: CASSFAGVREQYF. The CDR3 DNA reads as TGCGCCAGCAGCTTCGCGGGAGTACGCGAGCAGTACTTC.

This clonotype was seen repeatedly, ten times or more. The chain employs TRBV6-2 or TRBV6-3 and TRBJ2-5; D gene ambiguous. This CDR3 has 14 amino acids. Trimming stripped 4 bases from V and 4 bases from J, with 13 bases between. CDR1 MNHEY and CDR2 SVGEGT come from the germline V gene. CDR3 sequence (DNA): TGTGCCAGCAGTTTCGGAAGCGCGAGAGAGACCCAGTACTTC. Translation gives CASSFGSARETQYF.